The entry that follows covers one T cell receptor (beta chain) sequence. The CDR3 is made up of 16 amino acids. Trimming cost V 4 bases and J 4 bases; bases outside gene matches: 11. Per germline, CDR1 MDHEN and CDR2 SYDVKM. This entry belongs to a study of blood T cell repertoires in COVID-19. The method was immunoSEQ multiplex PCR; TCRdb's version includes in-frame clones alone and lacks a portion of them. The data show fewer than 500,000 clones, with 85% to 90% seen just once and 1.1% held by the top ten. V gene TRBV28 combines with J gene TRBJ1-1; 8 bases line up with TRBD1. The sequenced sample was PBMCs or T cells enriched from blood (not recorded which). The sequence derives from a man between 25 and 39 years old who had recovered from COVID-19. Here the CDR3 DNA reads TGTGCCAGCAGTTCCCCAGACAGGGGATGGGGCACTGAAGCTTTCTTT. Translation: CASSSPDRGWGTEAFF.